Given below is one TCR beta chain in context. The target antigen is unknown. This record belongs to a study of cytomegalovirus exposure and HLA in healthy donors. Study in general: The roughly 110 validation repertoires used the same platform as the 650 to 800 first-cohort repertoires, a later analysis reported.

Some clones are missing from TCRdb's copy, which holds only in-frame ones; the method was immunoSEQ multiplex PCR. Here the sample spans more than 95,000 clones, 85% to 90% being singletons. General observations from the study: It was approximately 150 TCR beta chains that were listed as cytomegalovirus-associated. It was reported that the classifier diagnosed cytomegalovirus status with high specificity and sensitivity in both the original and validation cohorts. Most TCRs appeared rarely, but some public TCRs recurred in many donors.

CDR1 is MDHEN and CDR2 is SYDVKM in the germline V gene. Trimming cost V 6 bases and J 11 bases; bases outside gene matches: 9. This CDR3 has 12 amino acids. This TCR was recovered from a woman aged 18 to 35 in good health and CMV-seronegative. The chain is built from TRBV28 and TRBJ1-1, with 7 bases identical to TRBD1. The sample comprised PBMCs. CDR3 sequence reads: CASSLGQVGAFF. In DNA form, the CDR3 reads TGTGCCAGCAGCCTTGGACAGGTCGGGGCTTTCTTT.